Below are 20 T cell receptor beta chains sequenced from a single sample in a study of ipilimumab plus nivolumab after autologous stem cell transplantation. Sequenced by immunoSEQ multiplex PCR; TCRdb stores in-frame clones only, minus some. The data contain 20,000 to 25,000 clones, under 75% of them singletons. The specimen comprised PBMCs, sampled in a trial of ipilimumab plus nivolumab as post-transplant consolidation. The receptors originated from a male donor with diffuse large B-cell lymphoma.

V usage is TRBV6-4 and J usage is TRBJ1-1; D call uncertain. The CDR3 extends over 12 amino acids. Germline loops: CDR1 MRHNA, CDR2 SNTAGT. V was trimmed by 7 bases and J by 2 bases, leaving 8 bases between them. CDR3 coding DNA: TGTGCCAGCACCAAGACAAACACTGAAGCTTTCTTT. It translates to CASTKTNTEAFF.

The genes are TRBV9 and TRBJ2-1, with unresolved D. Germline V gene data show CDR1 as SGDLS and CDR2 as YYNGEE. This CDR3 has 14 residues. The V gene lost 4 bases and the J gene lost 6 bases, with 14 bases spanning the gap. DNA for the CDR3: TGTGCCAGCAGCCCCACAATGGGTGGCAATGAGCAGTTCTTC. Protein product: CASSPTMGGNEQFF.

This clone has more than one count but fewer than ten. The chain carries TRBV7-9 and TRBJ1-2; D not certain. Between the trimmed V and J ends, which lost 3 bases and 0 bases, there was a span of 11 bases. The CDR3 is 15 amino acids. Germline lookup yields CDR1 SEHNR and CDR2 FQNEAQ (reference sequence). CDR3 protein: CASSLVTDTNYGYTF. CDR3 DNA sequence: TGTGCCAGCAGCTTGGTCACAGACACTAACTATGGCTACACCTTC.

The chain carries TRBV7-9 and TRBJ1-1; D call uncertain. This CDR3 has 13 residues. Per the germline V gene, CDR1 is SEHNR and CDR2 is FQNEAQ (reference sequence). The V gene lost 6 bases and the J gene lost 1 base, with 9 bases spanning the gap. CDR3 sequence: CASSPTTNTEAFF. DNA of the CDR3: TGTGCCAGCAGTCCTACCACGAACACTGAAGCTTTCTTT.

This chain connects TRBV4-1 to TRBJ2-5; D tentatively reads TRBD1 or TRBD2 (5 bases each). This CDR3 is built from 14 residues. Per the germline V gene, CDR1 is MGHRA and CDR2 is YSYEKL. Trimming removed 3 bases from V and 5 bases from J, with 13 bases in between. CDR3: CASSHEGRGETQYF. CDR3 sequence (DNA): TGCGCCAGCAGCCACGAGGGACGTGGGGAGACCCAGTACTTC.

J is TRBJ2-5 and V is TRBV4-1; D is possibly TRBD1 or TRBD2 (5 bases each). The CDR3 consists of 15 residues. The germline CDR1 and CDR2 sequences are MGHRA and YSYEKL. V was shortened by 0 bases and J by 5 bases, with 13 bases between the two germline ends. Here the CDR3 reads CASSQEGLWGETQYF. CDR3 nucleotide sequence: TGCGCCAGCAGCCAAGAAGGTCTATGGGGGGAGACCCAGTACTTC.

CDR3 loop: CASTRDGPDTQYF. Here the CDR3 DNA reads TGTGCCAGCACCCGGGACGGACCAGATACGCAGTATTTT. This chain joins TRBV9 and TRBJ2-3; D may match TRBD1 or TRBD2 (5 bases each). Germline V gene sequence: CDR1 SGDLS, CDR2 YYNGEE. The V end was cut by 6 bases, the J end by 4 bases, with 12 bases between. This CDR3 spans 13 amino acids.

This chain links TRBV11-3 with TRBJ1-1; no definite D call. Germline V lookup: CDR1 SGHNT, CDR2 YENEEA. CDR3 size: 13 residues. V lost 0 bases and J 3 bases, leaving 5 bases between the germline ends. The CDR3 nucleotides are TGTGCCAGCAGCTTAGAGGCGGACACTGAAGCTTTCTTT. Translation: CASSLEADTEAFF. The entire variable domain, with the rest obtained from reference TRBV11-3 and TRBJ1-1, is as follows: EAGVVQSPRYKIIEKKQPVAFWCNPISGHNTLYWYLQNLGQGPELLIRYENEEAVDDSQLPKDRFSAERLKGVDSTLKIQPAELGDSAVYLCASSLEADTEAFFGQGTRLTVV.

This rearrangement joins TRBV5-1 to TRBJ2-1; no definite D call. V was cut by 1 base and J by 0 bases, with 11 bases left in between. This CDR3 region has 16 residues. Looked up from germline, CDR1 is SGHRS and CDR2 is YFSETQ. The CDR3 reads CASSLFGRSSYNEQFF. The DNA for the CDR3 is TGCGCCAGCAGCTTGTTCGGCAGAAGCTCCTACAATGAGCAGTTCTTC.

Here the CDR3 DNA reads TGTGCCAGCAGCCACAGGGACAGGGGGACGCAGTATTTT. This codes for CASSHRDRGTQYF. The chain couples TRBV5-6 to TRBJ2-3; TRBD1 matches at 11 bases. J lost 9 bases, V lost 4 bases, and 4 bases had no gene match. From germline, CDR1 is SGHDT and CDR2 YYEEEE. This CDR3 comprises 13 residues.

The chain joins TRBV6-5 to TRBJ1-6; D call uncertain. The germline V gene has CDR1 MNHEY and CDR2 SVGAGI. This CDR3 is 12 amino acids long. V gave up 2 bases and J gave up 10 bases, with 6 bases separating them. The CDR3 DNA is TGTGCCAGCAGTTACGCGGGATCACCCCTCCACTTT. Its translation: CASSYAGSPLHF.

V is TRBV27 and J is TRBJ2-5; 12 bases map to TRBD1. The J call could be wrong; TRBJ2-7 is a better fit for the DNA end. This CDR3 has 14 residues. Germline loops: CDR1 MNHEY, CDR2 SMNVEV (reference sequence). The CDR3 protein is CASSLGTGGAEQYF. The CDR3 DNA reads as TGTGCCAGCAGTTTGGGGACAGGGGGCGCCGAGCAGTACTTC.

The CDR3 DNA sequence: TGTGCCAGCAGCTTAGCCGCTACCAGCACAGATACGCAGTATTTT. Encoded protein: CASSLAATSTDTQYF. The V call is TRBV11-3, the J call TRBJ2-3; no clear D gene. The ends were cut back, 1 base at V and 0 bases at J, with 8 bases in the middle. The germline CDR1 and CDR2 sequences are SGHNT and YENEEA. This CDR3 region has 15 residues.

By share, this clone counts as medium-sized. The CDR3 reads CASLGTASSYEQYF. The CDR3 bases are TGTGCCAGCCTCGGGACAGCCTCCTCCTACGAGCAGTACTTC. The J gene is TRBJ2-7, the V gene TRBV2; 7 nucleotides match TRBD1. Germline-derived CDR1 and CDR2 are SNHLY and FYNNEI. This CDR3 is built from 14 residues. J was trimmed by 0 bases and V by 8 bases; bases with no gene match: 7.

The chain carries TRBV7-3 and TRBJ2-3; D is undetermined. V gave up 5 bases and J gave up 1 base, with 7 bases separating them. Germline assignment: CDR1 SGHTA and CDR2 FQGTGA. There are 13 residues in the CDR3. The CDR3 sequence is CASSPGRTDTQYF. CDR3 DNA: TGTGCCAGCAGCCCCGGACGCACAGATACGCAGTATTTT.

The J gene is TRBJ1-5, the V gene TRBV19; 9 positions agree with TRBD1. V gave up 7 bases and J gave up 7 bases; unmatched junction bases: 14. Germline CDR1 LNHDA, CDR2 SQIVND (reference sequence). This CDR3 spans 16 amino acids. The CDR3, as DNA: TGTGCCAGTACCCCTCCCGGGACAGGGTTTGGCCAGCCCCAGCATTTT. It is translated as CASTPPGTGFGQPQHF.

This rearrangement joins TRBV2 to TRBJ2-3; D not resolved. CDR3 size: 13 residues. V gave up 10 bases and J gave up 0 bases, with 11 bases separating them. In germline, CDR1 is SNHLY, CDR2 FYNNEI. This chain's CDR3 is CANTAGSTDTQYF. The CDR3, as DNA: TGTGCCAACACCGCCGGTAGCACAGATACGCAGTATTTT.

The genes are TRBV12-5 and TRBJ2-3; TRBD1 aligns across 7 bases. Germline-derived CDR1 and CDR2 are LGHNT and FRNRAP. J gave up 2 bases and V 5 bases, and 4 bases lay outside the gene matches. The CDR3 contains 14 residues. DNA for the CDR3: TGTGCTAGTGGTAGGGACAGCCACACAGATACGCAGTATTTT. Residues: CASGRDSHTDTQYF.

The rearrangement uses TRBV7-9 and TRBJ2-5, with 7 positions matching TRBD2. J gave up 3 bases and V 5 bases, and 15 bases lay outside the gene matches. The length of the CDR3 is 17 residues. Looked up from germline, CDR1 is SEHNR and CDR2 is FQNEAQ (reference sequence). The CDR3 is CASSPLIRLADKETQYF. In DNA, the CDR3 is TGTGCCAGCAGCCCGTTGATTCGCCTAGCGGATAAAGAGACCCAGTACTTC.

The chain couples TRBV4-2 to TRBJ2-2, with TRBD1 identical over 10 bases. The CDR3 spans 18 residues. Trimming removed 1 base from V and 3 bases from J; junction bases left unmatched: 8. Germline CDR1 and CDR2: LGHNA and YNFKEQ. In nucleotides, the CDR3 is TGTGCCAGCAGCCAAGGACCAGTAGGGACAGGGGACACCGGGGAGCTGTTTTTT. This gives the protein CASSQGPVGTGDTGELFF.